Sequencing of this TCR beta chain was carried out in a study of shared clonotypes between healthy human individuals. Measured with immunoSEQ multiplex PCR; TCRdb has only the in-frame clones, and not every one. The data contain about 2 million clones, less than 95% of them seen just once; the ten biggest clones take up more than 0.95%. Trimming cost V 3 bases and J 2 bases, with 16 bases left between them. This CDR3 contains 16 residues. Germline V gene lookup returns CDR1 MGHRA and CDR2 YSYEKL. Naive CD8 cells comprised CD45RO-negative, CCR7-positively selected cells, excluding terminally differentiated effector memory CD45RA+ cells.

The material sequenced was naive CD8+ T cells sorted from blood. The chain recombines TRBV4-1 with TRBJ1-2; weak D call: TRBD1 (5 bases). The receptor was derived from a man younger than 35 in good health. The CDR3 region is CASSHGYYGGNYGYTF. For the CDR3, the DNA is TGCGCCAGCAGCCACGGGTATTACGGGGGAAACTATGGCTACACCTTC.